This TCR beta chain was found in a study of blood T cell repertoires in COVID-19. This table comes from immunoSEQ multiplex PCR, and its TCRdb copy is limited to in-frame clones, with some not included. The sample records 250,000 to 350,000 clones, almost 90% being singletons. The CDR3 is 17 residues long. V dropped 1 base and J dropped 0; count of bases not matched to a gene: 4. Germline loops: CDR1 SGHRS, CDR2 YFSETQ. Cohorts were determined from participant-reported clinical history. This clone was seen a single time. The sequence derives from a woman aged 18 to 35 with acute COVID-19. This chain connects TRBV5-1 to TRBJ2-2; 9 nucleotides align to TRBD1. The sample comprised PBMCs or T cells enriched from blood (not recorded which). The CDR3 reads CASSLRTGATNTGELFF. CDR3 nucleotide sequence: TGCGCCAGCAGCTTGCGGACAGGGGCTACGAACACCGGGGAGCTGTTTTTT.